This TCR beta chain appears in the sequencing data of a study of cytomegalovirus exposure and HLA in healthy donors. Background on the study: Earlier, 95 million to 140 million unique TCR beta sequences were recovered from roughly 180 million T cells by an analysis.

J gave up 0 bases and V 6 bases, and 7 bases lay outside the gene matches. Germline CDR1 reads SQVTM; CDR2 reads ANQGSEA. The CDR3 consists of 17 residues. 60 Vbeta and 13 Jbeta primers were used in PCR. TCRdb keeps only in-frame clones here, not all; method: immunoSEQ multiplex PCR. The table has 200,000 to 250,000 clones, roughly 90% seen once. The rearrangement uses TRBV29-1 and TRBJ2-1; TRBD2 aligns across 14 bases. The TCR sequence derives from a young woman in good health and CMV-seronegative. The sample taken for sequencing was PBMCs. The CDR3 loop reads CSVAGTSGGFSYNEQFF. As DNA, the CDR3 is TGCAGCGTAGCCGGGACTAGCGGGGGCTTCTCCTACAATGAGCAGTTCTTC.